The entry that follows covers one T cell receptor (beta chain) sequence. Clones were sequenced by immunoSEQ multiplex PCR, and TCRdb holds only the in-frame ones, with some missing. The table shows about 88,000 clones, with around 90% occurring only once. This CDR3 has 15 residues. V gave up 0 bases and J gave up 5 bases, with 13 bases separating them. The germline V gene encodes CDR1 MNHEY and CDR2 SVGAGI. This record comes from a study of T cells after somatic rescue of genetic block. The chain combines TRBV6-5 with TRBJ2-5; D perhaps matches TRBD2 (6 bases). What was sequenced was peripheral blood mononuclear cells (PBMCs). This clonotype originated in a woman between 18 and 29 years old. The CDR3 sequence is CASSYSMAGRETQYF. The DNA of the CDR3 is TGTGCCAGCAGTTACTCGATGGCAGGGAGGGAGACCCAGTACTTC.